This T cell receptor beta chain was captured by sequencing in a study of blood T cell repertoires in COVID-19. Study overall: Italy, Spain and the United States were the sources of the convalescent and acute COVID-19 samples.

This CDR3 has 15 amino acids. Per germline, CDR1 ENHRY and CDR2 SYGVKD. V was trimmed by 0 bases and J by 4 bases, leaving 12 bases between them. Per the original methods: Amplified reference gene primers provided the basis for estimating nucleated cell counts. Measured with immunoSEQ multiplex PCR; TCRdb has only the in-frame clones, and not every one. V, J and clone size derive from that table, while D and trimming were established from the DNA sequence. Seen here are 45,000 or so clones, about 80% observed once, and the top ten hold 15% to 20%. Source material: peripheral blood. The sequence came from an older man with acute or convalescent COVID-19. The chain recombines TRBV10-3 with TRBJ1-2, with a tentative D call TRBD1 (5 bases). CDR3 sequence reads: CAISESTGALYGYTF. The CDR3 bases are TGTGCCATCAGTGAGTCGACTGGGGCGCTCTATGGCTACACCTTC.